A selection of T cell receptor beta chains follows, all from one sample in a study of control samples from healthy donors and cancer patients. Measured with immunoSEQ multiplex PCR; TCRdb has only the in-frame clones, and not every one. The repertoire holds some 30,000 clones, with roughly 89% as singletons. The sample taken for sequencing was PBMCs. The receptors shown here come from a middle-aged man with lung cancer. Each CDR3 is given with its conserved first and last residue. The D gene is left open where the match is weak. Clone size appears in some rows only: once, few, many, or a class for an expanded clone.

CDR3 protein	CDR3 DNA	D gene	V gene	clone size	J gene
CASSQVGQGPNYGYTF	TGCGCCAGCAGCCAAGTAGGACAGGGCCCAAACTATGGCTACACCTTC	TRBD1	TRBV4-1	few	TRBJ1-2
CASSHNRGAPYEQYF	TGTGCCAGCAGCCATAATAGAGGGGCCCCCTACGAGCAGTACTTC	.	TRBV7-6	.	TRBJ2-7
CASSRGGAAETQYF	TGTGCCAGCTCACGCGGGGGGGCCGCAGAGACCCAGTACTTC	TRBD2	TRBV18	.	TRBJ2-5
CASSFSGGSYNEQFF	TGTGCCAGCAGTTTTAGCGGGGGCTCCTACAATGAGCAGTTCTTC	TRBD2	TRBV6-6	few	TRBJ2-1
CASSITSGVYEQFF	TGTGCCAGTAGTATTACTAGCGGGGTCTATGAGCAGTTCTTC	TRBD2	TRBV19	.	TRBJ2-1
CATSDLTGQGVGELFF	TGTGCCACCAGTGATTTGACGGGACAGGGGGTCGGGGAGCTGTTTTTT	TRBD1	TRBV24-1	.	TRBJ2-2
CSVAQGTNQPQHF	TGCAGCGTTGCACAGGGCACCAATCAGCCCCAGCATTTT	.	TRBV29-1	.	TRBJ1-5
CASTYEGGTQYF	TGTGCCAGCACCTATGAGGGCGGGACCCAGTACTTC	.	TRBV12-3/TRBV12-4	.	TRBJ2-5
CASSATTGFYEQYF	TGTGCCAGCAGCGCAACGACAGGTTTCTACGAGCAGTACTTC	.	TRBV9	.	TRBJ2-7
CASSLSPGAHEKLFF	TGTGCCAGCAGCTTAAGTCCGGGGGCGCATGAAAAACTGTTTTTT	.	TRBV7-2	.	TRBJ1-4
CASSHGDRGRADGREETQYF	TGTGCCAGCAGCCACGGGGACAGGGGGCGCGCGGACGGCCGGGAGGAGACCCAGTACTTC	TRBD1	TRBV14	once	TRBJ2-5
CASSYSGQLNTEAFF	TGTGCCAGCAGTTACTCCGGGCAACTGAACACTGAAGCTTTCTTT	.	TRBV6-6	.	TRBJ1-1
CASSLNGAQETQYF	TGTGCCAGCAGCTTAAACGGGGCCCAAGAGACCCAGTACTTC	.	TRBV7-2	.	TRBJ2-5
CASSESARGLYNEQFF	TGTGCCAGCAGTGAATCGGCTAGAGGTCTCTACAATGAGCAGTTCTTC	.	TRBV2	.	TRBJ2-1
CASSPPEGSGTDTQYF	TGTGCCAGCAGCCCCCCCGAGGGGAGTGGCACAGATACGCAGTATTTT	.	TRBV7-9	.	TRBJ2-3
CAHPKTGELFF	TGTGCCCACCCAAAAACCGGGGAGCTGTTTTTT	.	TRBV27	.	TRBJ2-2
CASSFSGTGFAGELFF	TGTGCCAGTAGTTTTTCTGGGACAGGCTTCGCCGGGGAGCTGTTTTTT	TRBD1	TRBV19	.	TRBJ2-2
CASSQNNEQFF	TGTGCCAGCAGCCAAAACAATGAGCAGTTCTTC	.	TRBV7-3	.	TRBJ2-1
CASSFAPYRDYSTIYF	TGTGCCAGCAGCTTCGCCCCGTACAGGGATTACAGCACCATATATTTT	.	TRBV14	.	TRBJ1-3
CASSDGAGGNYGYTF	TGTGCCAGCAGTGACGGGGCAGGGGGGAACTATGGCTACACCTTC	TRBD1	TRBV2	.	TRBJ1-2
CASSGGVGVENQPQHF	TGTGCCAGCAGTGGGGGGGTCGGGGTTGAGAATCAGCCCCAGCATTTT	.	TRBV2	.	TRBJ1-5
CASSLTGTGVQPQHF	TGTGCCAGCAGCTTAACGGGGACAGGGGTTCAGCCCCAGCATTTT	TRBD1	TRBV7-3	.	TRBJ1-5
CASRTVGGNQPQHF	TGTGCCAGCAGGACAGTAGGAGGCAATCAGCCCCAGCATTTT	.	TRBV6-5	.	TRBJ1-5
CASALGTGAQETQYF	TGTGCTAGTGCCTTGGGGACAGGGGCTCAAGAGACCCAGTACTTC	TRBD1	TRBV12-5	.	TRBJ2-5
CASSPAFSEAFF	TGTGCCAGCTCACCCGCTTTTAGCGAAGCTTTCTTT	.	TRBV18	.	TRBJ1-1
CASSRQGIRTQYF	TGTGCCAGTAGCCGACAGGGAATACGGACCCAGTACTTC	TRBD1	TRBV19	once	TRBJ2-5
CASSPSTKEYEQYF	TGTGCCAGCAGCCCTTCGACGAAGGAGTACGAGCAGTACTTC	.	TRBV13	.	TRBJ2-7
CASRSPTDPQGDYGYTF	TGTGCCAGCAGGTCCCCAACCGACCCCCAGGGGGACTATGGCTACACCTTC	TRBD1	TRBV27	.	TRBJ1-2
CATQRDSYEQYF	TGTGCCACCCAGAGGGATTCCTACGAGCAGTACTTC	.	TRBV6-5	.	TRBJ2-7
CASSDTGVETQYF	TGTGCCAGTAGTGACACAGGGGTAGAGACCCAGTACTTC	TRBD1	TRBV19	.	TRBJ2-5
CASSAPPTESYGYTF	TGTGCCAGCAGTGCTCCACCGACAGAGAGCTATGGCTACACCTTC	.	TRBV6-2/TRBV6-3	once	TRBJ1-2
CASSPLGTSDHEQFF	TGTGCCAGCAGCCCGTTGGGGACTAGCGACCATGAGCAGTTCTTC	TRBD2	TRBV9	.	TRBJ2-1
CASSPDNYGYTF	TGTGCCAGCAGCCCAGATAACTATGGCTACACCTTC	.	TRBV12-3/TRBV12-4	once	TRBJ1-2
CASLTGTGNQPQHF	TGTGCCAGTTTAACCGGGACAGGAAATCAGCCCCAGCATTTT	TRBD1	TRBV6-6	.	TRBJ1-5
CASSPSGGTTDTQYF	TGTGCCAGCAGCCCAAGCGGGGGGACCACAGATACGCAGTATTTT	TRBD2	TRBV7-2	.	TRBJ2-3
CASSLAAFFQPQHF	TGTGCCAGCAGCTTAGCGGCCTTTTTTCAGCCCCAGCATTTT	.	TRBV7-2	.	TRBJ1-5
CASSEDRVSYEQYF	TGTGCCAGCAGCGAAGACAGGGTCTCCTACGAGCAGTACTTC	TRBD1	TRBV7-2	.	TRBJ2-7